In this sample, the clone carrying this TCR beta chain turned up once. Its target is unknown. The sample comes from a study of shared clonotypes between healthy human individuals. Notes on the study in general: Shared clonotypes: about 4.6% naive CD4, 3.5% to 4% naive CD8, 2.3% memory CD4, 0.4% memory CD8. The authors sampled blood alone, and tissue repertoires likely differ.

Once extracted for a subset, genomic DNA was divided evenly among several immunoSEQ plates. Here immunoSEQ multiplex PCR was the method, and the copy in TCRdb shows in-frame clones only, minus some. The sample consists of over a million clones, around 97% of them appearing once. Memory CD4+ cells were the fraction left after CD45RA+ naive selection. Sequenced input: naive CD4+ T cells sorted from blood. Subset denoted: CD45RA+ positively selected. This sequence originates from a man aged 30-40 years in good health.

The CDR3 loop is CASNQAFRNGYTF. For the CDR3, the DNA is TGTGCCAGCAACCAAGCGTTCAGGAATGGCTACACCTTC. The rearrangement links TRBV28 to TRBJ1-2, with unresolved D. Germline CDR1 reads MDHEN; CDR2 reads SYDVKM. This CDR3 comprises 13 residues. Trimming pared 7 bases from V and 6 bases from J, leaving 15 bases between.